This T cell receptor beta chain was observed in a study of cytomegalovirus exposure and HLA in healthy donors. As for this clone: Its antigen is not identified.

Per germline, CDR1 MNHNY and CDR2 SVGAGI (reference sequence). V was shortened by 4 bases and J by 4 bases, with 11 bases between the two germline ends. The CDR3 is made up of 13 amino acids. Findings of the study overall: Most of the CMV-associated TCR beta chains (in a later analysis) appeared to be HLA-restricted. Researchers reported that a few CMV-associated chains were confirmed in vitro as CMV antigen-specific. TCR sequences were mostly rare, though some public TCRs occurred in many donors.

The primer mix had 60 Vbeta and 13 Jbeta primers. Sequencing was performed with immunoSEQ multiplex PCR; in TCRdb, only in-frame clones are kept and a portion is missing. This sample has 100,000 to 140,000 clones, with 77% found just once. The gene calls are TRBV6-6 and TRBJ2-7, with D possibly being TRBD1 (6 bases). This TCR was sampled from a male donor in good health and CMV-seronegative. The source material was PBMCs. This CDR3 reads CASSSMDSYEQYF. The CDR3 nucleotides are TGTGCCAGCAGTTCGATGGACAGTTACGAGCAGTACTTC.